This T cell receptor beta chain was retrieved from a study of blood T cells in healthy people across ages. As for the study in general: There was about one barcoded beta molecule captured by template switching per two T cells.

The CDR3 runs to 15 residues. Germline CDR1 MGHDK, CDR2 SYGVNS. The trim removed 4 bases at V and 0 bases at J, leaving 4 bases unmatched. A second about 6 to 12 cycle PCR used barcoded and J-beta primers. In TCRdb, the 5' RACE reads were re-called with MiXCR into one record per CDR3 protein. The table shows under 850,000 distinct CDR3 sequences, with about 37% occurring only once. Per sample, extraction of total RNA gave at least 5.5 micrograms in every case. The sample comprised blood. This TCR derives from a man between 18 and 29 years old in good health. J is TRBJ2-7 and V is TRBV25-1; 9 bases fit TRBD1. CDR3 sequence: CASSVPGQGSYEQYF. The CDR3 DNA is TGTGCCAGCAGTGTTCCGGGACAGGGCTCCTACGAGCAGTACTTC.